The 18 T cell receptor beta chains presented below share a single source sample, sequenced in a study of blood T cell repertoires in COVID-19. Clones were sequenced by immunoSEQ multiplex PCR, and TCRdb holds only the in-frame ones, with some missing. The sample lists approximately 340,000 clones, around four fifths seen once, with roughly 3% in the top ten. Input material: peripheral blood. The receptor source for this set is a man younger than 40 with active or convalescent COVID-19.

The genes are TRBV11-3 and TRBJ1-4; possible D gene TRBD1, 5 bases. This CDR3 is 16 amino acids long. Germline CDR1 reads SGHNT; CDR2 reads YENEEA. The V gene lost 5 bases and the J gene lost 4 bases, with 17 bases spanning the gap. This chain's CDR3 is CASSLPGGDVNEKLFF. The CDR3 coding sequence is TGTGCCAGCAGCCTCCCTGGGGGGGACGTTAATGAAAAACTGTTTTTT.

CDR3 sequence: CASSLSPTGTTEAFF. Written as DNA, the CDR3 is TGTGCCAGCAGTTTGTCCCCGACAGGGACCACTGAAGCTTTCTTT. V is TRBV27 and J is TRBJ1-1; 7 bases agree with TRBD1. V gave up 3 bases and J gave up 4 bases; unmatched junction bases: 8. Germline V gene sequence: CDR1 MNHEY, CDR2 SMNVEV (reference sequence). The length of the CDR3 is 15 residues.

CDR3 in amino acids: CSVITSVGEQFF. In DNA, the CDR3 is TGCAGCGTGATAACTAGCGTGGGGGAGCAGTTCTTC. The chain has TRBV29-1 and TRBJ2-1, with 7 bases aligning to TRBD2. The trim removed 6 bases at V and 10 bases at J, leaving 9 bases unmatched. The CDR3 has 12 amino acids. Looked up from germline, CDR1 is SQVTM and CDR2 is ANQGSEA.

CDR3 coding DNA: TGTGCCAGCAGTTCGGGGGGCCAGGACTATGGCTACACCTTC. Its protein product is CASSSGGQDYGYTF. The chain couples TRBV28 to TRBJ1-2; a possible D gene is TRBD1 (6 bases). The CDR3 length is 14 residues. Germline CDR1 is MDHEN and CDR2 is SYDVKM. With 4 bases removed from V and 3 bases from J, the gap between germline ends came to 12 bases.

This clone was seen only once. The chain links TRBV6-2 or TRBV6-3 to TRBJ1-2; D is undetermined. Deletions cut 5 bases from V and 6 bases from J, with 13 bases between. Looked up from germline, CDR1 is MNHEY and CDR2 is SVGEGT. This CDR3 is 13 amino acids long. The CDR3 nucleotides read TGTGCCAGCAGTATACAGAAGCTGGATGGCTACACCTTC. Translation: CASSIQKLDGYTF.

CDR3 bases: TGTGCCAGCAGCCCAGGGCGTACTAACTATGGCTACACCTTC. This sequence encodes CASSPGRTNYGYTF. The chain uses TRBV7-2 and TRBJ1-2; D is possibly TRBD1 (5 bases). CDR1 SGHTA and CDR2 FQGNSA come from the germline V gene. The CDR3 sequence is 14 residues long. With 5 bases removed from V and 0 bases from J, the gap between germline ends came to 10 bases. Full variable domain (rest looked up from reference TRBV7-2 and TRBJ1-2): GAGVSQSPSNKVTEKGKDVELRCDPISGHTALYWYRQSLGQGLEFLIYFQGNSAPDKSGLPSDRFSAERTGGSVSTLTIQRTQQEDSAVYLCASSPGRTNYGYTFGSGTRLTVV.

The genes are TRBV5-5 and TRBJ2-1; the D gene is possibly TRBD2 (6 bases). This CDR3 contains 14 residues. Germline V gene data show CDR1 as SGHKS and CDR2 as YYEKEE (reference sequence). The ends were cut back, 5 bases at V and 5 bases at J, with 14 bases in the middle. CDR3 nucleotides: TGTGCCAGCAGGGGAGGACAAGCCGACAATGAGCAGTTCTTC. This codes for CASRGGQADNEQFF. Full variable domain (rest looked up from reference TRBV5-5 and TRBJ2-1): DAGVTQSPTHLIKTRGQQVTLRCSPISGHKSVSWYQQVLGQGPQFIFQYYEKEERGRGNFPDRFSARQFPNYSSELNVNALLLGDSALYLCASRGGQADNEQFFGPGTRLTVL.

The chain has TRBV5-1 and TRBJ1-4; D remains ambiguous. Per the germline V gene, CDR1 is SGHRS and CDR2 is YFSETQ. V was cut by 1 base and J by 8 bases, with 15 bases left in between. The CDR3 runs 15 residues. The CDR3 nucleotides are TGCGCCAGCAGCTTGTCGGCAAATCCGGGGGAAAAACTGTTTTTT. Protein sequence: CASSLSANPGEKLFF. The full variable domain, with the rest looked up from reference TRBV5-1 and TRBJ1-4, is KAGVTQTPRYLIKTRGQQVTLSCSPISGHRSVSWYQQTPGQGLQFLFEYFSETQRNKGNFPGRFSGRQFSNSRSEMNVSTLELGDSALYLCASSLSANPGEKLFFGSGTQLSVL.

In this sample, this clone turned up once. In DNA form, the CDR3 reads TGTGCCAGCAGCCCGCCAAACAGGGGGTACGAGCAGTACTTC. This sequence encodes CASSPPNRGYEQYF. J is TRBJ2-7 and V is TRBV11-3, with 8 nucleotides matching TRBD1. This CDR3 spans 14 amino acids. Trimming took 5 bases from V and 4 from J; bases not matched to a gene: 7. Germline CDR1 SGHNT, CDR2 YENEEA.

V is TRBV20-1 and J is TRBJ1-1; D unclear. The CDR3 has 11 amino acids. Between the trimmed V and J ends, which lost 6 bases and 9 bases, there was a span of 14 bases. CDR1 and CDR2 from the germline V gene are DFQATT and SNEGSKA (reference sequence). The CDR3 is CSAPGNRKAFF. The DNA for the CDR3 is TGCAGTGCCCCGGGGAACAGAAAAGCTTTCTTT.

The chain is built from TRBV9 and TRBJ2-1; D not certain. Trimming removed 4 bases at V and 5 bases at J, with 4 bases between. Germline V lookup: CDR1 SGDLS, CDR2 YYNGEE. The CDR3 extends over 11 amino acids. The CDR3 DNA reads as TGTGCCAGCAGCATTAACAATGAGCAGTTCTTC. Amino acid sequence: CASSINNEQFF.

This chain joins TRBV7-9 and TRBJ2-5; 10 nucleotides agree with TRBD2. Germline V gives CDR1 SEHNR, CDR2 FQNEAQ (reference sequence). CDR3 length equals 15 residues. The V and J ends lost 1 base and 9 bases, in that order; junction bases with no gene match: 8. CDR3 in DNA: TGTGCCAGCAGCTTAGGGGCTAGCGGGAGAAGGGCCCAGTACTTC. This translates into CASSLGASGRRAQYF.

The genes are TRBV27 and TRBJ1-1; 8 bases fit TRBD1. Germline V lookup: CDR1 MNHEY, CDR2 SMNVEV (reference sequence). The CDR3 extends over 15 amino acids. V dropped 2 bases and J dropped 3; count of bases not matched to a gene: 5. CDR3 bases: TGTGCCAGCAGTTTAGTCAGGGGGCAGGACACTGAAGCTTTCTTT. Translated: CASSLVRGQDTEAFF.

This chain uses TRBV7-7 with TRBJ2-2; a weak D match, TRBD1 (5 bases). The CDR3 runs 15 residues. CDR1 and CDR2 (germline): SSHAT, FNYEAQ (reference sequence). Trimming removed 5 bases from V and 2 bases from J, with 12 bases in between. The DNA of the CDR3 is TGTGCCAGCAGCACCCAGGGTCAAAACACCGGGGAGCTGTTTTTT. The encoded protein is CASSTQGQNTGELFF.

The genes are TRBV7-9 and TRBJ2-2; TRBD2 agrees at 9 bases. Germline V CDR1 and CDR2: SEHNR, FQNEAQ (reference sequence). The CDR3 spans 16 residues. Unmatched junction bases numbered 4, after V lost 1 base and J lost 4 bases. CDR3 residues: CASSLGLAEGTGELFF. Here the CDR3 DNA reads TGTGCCAGCAGCTTAGGACTAGCGGAGGGCACCGGGGAGCTGTTTTTT.

J is TRBJ2-7 and V is TRBV30; possible D gene TRBD1, 5 bases. Germline CDR1 reads GTSNPN; CDR2 reads SVGIG (reference sequence). This CDR3 has 13 amino acids. Deletions cut 5 bases from V and 3 bases from J, with 14 bases between. CDR3 in DNA: TGTGCCTGGGGAAGAACAGGCGGCTACGAGCAGTACTTC. It specifies CAWGRTGGYEQYF.

This chain joins TRBV7-2 and TRBJ1-2; D ambiguous. Per the germline V gene, CDR1 is SGHTA and CDR2 is FQGNSA. Trimming removed 4 bases at V and 10 bases at J, with 10 bases between. This CDR3 has 11 residues. The CDR3 sequence is CASSSWPDYTF. The CDR3 bases are TGTGCCAGCAGCTCCTGGCCCGACTACACCTTC.

The CDR3 DNA sequence: TGTGCCAGCAGCTTGTCTCCCTCGGGGGGGACCTTCTACAATGAGCAGTTCTTC. It specifies CASSLSPSGGTFYNEQFF. The J gene is TRBJ2-1, the V gene TRBV5-4, with 8 bases fitting TRBD2. J was trimmed by 3 bases and V by 1 base; bases with no gene match: 12. The CDR3 covers 18 residues. Germline V gene lookup returns CDR1 SGHNT and CDR2 YYREEE (reference sequence). Looking up the rest from reference TRBV5-4 and TRBJ2-1 gives the full variable domain: ETGVTQSPTHLIKTRGQQVTLRCSSQSGHNTVSWYQQALGQGPQFIFQYYREEENGRGNFPPRFSGLQFPNYSSELNVNALELDDSALYLCASSLSPSGGTFYNEQFFGPGTRLTVL.